Here is one T cell receptor beta chain with its context. V trimming: 3 bases; J trimming: 6 bases; junction bases outside the gene matches: 7. The CDR3 length is 15 residues. Germline-derived CDR1 and CDR2 are DFQATT and SNEGSKA (reference sequence). Profiling relied on immunoSEQ multiplex PCR, and the TCRdb table lists in-frame clones only, not all of them. This sample has 120,000 or so clones, with less than 85% found just once. The sample belongs to a study of blood T cell repertoires in COVID-19. Background on the study: Specimens from acute and convalescent COVID-19 originated in the United States, Italy and Spain. T cells, B-cell-depleted T cells, or PBMCs supplied cDNA or gDNA.

This rearrangement joins TRBV20-1 to TRBJ2-5, with 13 bases lining up with TRBD2. The sequence derives from a woman of 80 years or more with acute or convalescent COVID-19. Sequencing was performed on peripheral blood. The CDR3 DNA reads as TGCAGTGCTAGTACACTAGCGGGAGGGTCCAAGACCCAGTACTTC. Encoded protein: CSASTLAGGSKTQYF.